A single sample is the source of the 30 T cell receptor beta chains below, sequenced in a study of CD4 and CD8 cells across lung adenocarcinoma regions. MiXCR, applied by TCRdb to the PCR reads, yields one record per CDR3 protein. Among fewer than 6,500 distinct CDR3 sequences listed, 51% were seen once. Material for sequencing was CD4+ T cells from the center of a lung tumor. The receptors here all came from a female donor with lung adenocarcinoma. The CD4 and CD8 labels of this study may be unreliable.

This clonotype was counted between two and nine times. At one of its ends the junction is not consistent with the germline gene, which may arise from a read error. This sequence joins TRBV10-1 and TRBJ2-3, with a weak D call TRBD2 (5 bases). The germline V gene encodes CDR1 WNHNN and CDR2 SYGVQD (reference sequence). The CDR3 is 13 amino acids. The CDR3 is CATELEAKDMQYF. CDR3 sequence (DNA): TGCGCCACCGAACTAGAAGCCAAAGATATGCAGTACTTT.

About this clonotype: The final CDR3 position lacks the conserved phenylalanine or tryptophan, pointing to a likely read error. Because the CDR3's place on the DNA is in doubt, the DNA is left out and the CDR3 is given as listed by TCRdb. This chain joins TRBV29-1 and TRBJ2-1; TRBD1, as called in the table, went unchecked against the DNA. CDR1 SQVTM and CDR2 ANQGSEA come from the germline V gene. The CDR3 is 20 residues long, counting both termini. CDR3 region: CSWEIQQPPGHGGAKLCTGH.

This clonotype is large in the sample. The chain is built from TRBV6-1 and TRBJ2-1; D is perhaps TRBD2 (6 bases). Trimming cost V 0 bases and J 9 bases, with 21 bases left between them. CDR1 MNHNS and CDR2 SASEGT come from the germline V gene. This CDR3 has 17 residues. CDR3 coding DNA: TGTGCCAGCAGTGAAGCGGGCGTGGGAAGACTAGGCGGTGAGCAGTTCTTC. This encodes CASSEAGVGRLGGEQFF.

The chain links TRBV7-8 to TRBJ2-7; no reliable D call. This CDR3 is built from 12 residues. The germline V gene has CDR1 SGHVS and CDR2 FQNEAQ. Trimming cost V 5 bases and J 2 bases, with 7 bases left between them. CDR3 nucleotides: TGTGCCAGCAGCCCGGTGACCTACGAGCAGTACTTC. This translates into CASSPVTYEQYF. The complete variable domain, with remaining parts taken from reference TRBV7-8 and TRBJ2-7, reads GAGVSQSPRYKVAKRGQDVALRCDPISGHVSLFWYQQALGQGPEFLTYFQNEAQLDKSGLPSDRFFAERPEGSVSTLKIQRTQQEDSAVYLCASSPVTYEQYFGPGTRLTVT.

By its share, this clonotype is large. The J gene is TRBJ2-5, the V gene TRBV27, with D tentatively TRBD2 (6 bases). Germline V gene sequence: CDR1 MNHEY, CDR2 SMNVEV (reference sequence). The CDR3 length is 15 residues. V was shortened by 2 bases and J by 4 bases, with 14 bases between the two germline ends. This CDR3 is CASSLESGVGETQYF. The CDR3 DNA sequence: TGTGCCAGCAGTTTAGAATCGGGGGTGGGAGAGACCCAGTACTTC.

In the case of this clonotype: Being one base from a much bigger clone, this may be a read error. In DNA form, the CDR3 reads TGTGCTAGTGGTTTGGGAAATAAGACTAGCGGGGCCAACAATGAGCAGTACTTC. It is translated as CASGLGNKTSGANNEQYF. The gene calls are TRBV12-5 and TRBJ2-1; 11 nucleotides line up with TRBD2. The better agreement between TRBJ2-7 and the DNA end casts doubt on the J call. The germline gives CDR1 LGHNT, CDR2 FRNRAP. The CDR3 has 18 residues.

This clonotype has ten or more counts. The V and J genes are TRBV11-3 and TRBJ2-3; D ambiguous. Trimming cost V 0 bases and J 4 bases, with 5 bases left between them. There are 13 residues in the CDR3. Germline V gives CDR1 SGHNT, CDR2 YENEEA. This CDR3 reads CASSLEGPDTQYF. In DNA, the CDR3 is TGTGCCAGCAGCTTAGAGGGCCCAGATACGCAGTATTTT.

This clonotype appeared once. Mismatch with germline at one junction end may stem from a read error. The genes are TRBV27 and TRBJ2-3, with 9 bases aligning to TRBD2. The J call could be wrong; TRBJ2-5 is a better fit for the DNA end. The CDR3 runs to 18 residues. Germline-derived CDR1 and CDR2 are MNHEY and SMNVEV (reference sequence). The CDR3 protein is CASSSHFLAGGFQDTQYF. The CDR3 DNA is TGTGCCAGCAGTTCCCATTTTCTCGCGGGAGGGTTCCAAGATACCCAGTACTTC.

Remarks on this clonotype: The junction departs from germline at one end; a sequencing error may be responsible. The J gene is TRBJ2-3, the V gene TRBV6-1; either TRBD1 or TRBD2 may fit D (6 bases each). The V gene's germline CDR1 is MNHNS and CDR2 SASEGT. CDR3 length: 19 amino acids. CDR3 coding DNA: TGTGCCAGCAGTGAAGGTCTGGGGCTAGGGGGAGGCGGCAAAGATACGCAGTATTTC. This translates into CASSEGLGLGGGGKDTQYF.

This clonotype is medium-sized (0.01 to 0.1%) within its sample. The chain recombines TRBV6-4 with TRBJ2-3, with D maybe TRBD1 (5 bases). This CDR3 is built from 15 residues. Trimming took off 5 bases at V and 4 bases at J, with 16 bases between the two ends. Germline V gene data show CDR1 as MRHNA and CDR2 as SNTAGT. CDR3 in DNA: TGTGCCAGCAGTCCGCAGGGTCAGGGCGCAGATACGCAGTATTTT. It yields the protein CASSPQGQGADTQYF.

The genes are TRBV7-2 and TRBJ2-5, with D hard to call. Per germline, CDR1 SGHTA and CDR2 FQGNSA. The V and J ends lost 2 bases and 2 bases respectively, with 3 bases between them. This CDR3 has 12 residues. The DNA for the CDR3 is TGTGCCAGCAGCTTAAGGCAAGAGACCCAGTACTTC. Protein sequence: CASSLRQETQYF.

The genes are TRBV11-2 and TRBJ2-3; no clear D. In germline, CDR1 is SGHAT, CDR2 FQNNGV. The CDR3 is made up of 11 amino acids. V was shortened by 3 bases and J by 4 bases, with 2 bases between the two germline ends. The CDR3 nucleotides are TGTGCCAGCAGCTTCGCAGATACGCAGTATTTT. Its translation: CASSFADTQYF.

The chain employs TRBV11-3 and TRBJ2-1; no clear D. Gene TRBJ2-7 matches the end of the DNA better, so the J call may be wrong. The germline gives CDR1 SGHNT, CDR2 YENEEA. The CDR3 covers 12 residues. CDR3 amino acids: CASSLVGHEQYF. The DNA of the CDR3 is TGTGCCAGCAGCTTAGTCGGTCACGAGCAGTACTTC.

This clonotype appeared a few times. V and J are TRBV6-5 and TRBJ2-1; 8 bases are a match to TRBD2. The better agreement between TRBJ2-7 and the DNA end casts doubt on the J call. The germline V gene has CDR1 MNHEY and CDR2 SVGAGI. The CDR3 consists of 15 residues. The CDR3 sequence is CASSYMGAGGHEQYF. The CDR3 DNA is TGTGCCAGCAGTTACATGGGGGCGGGGGGTCACGAGCAGTACTTC.

This clonotype came up once. An end of the junction does not agree with germline; a read error may underlie this. This chain joins TRBV10-1 and TRBJ2-3, with D perhaps TRBD2 (5 bases). The CDR3 is 13 residues long. Germline CDR1 reads WNHNN; CDR2 reads SYGVQD (reference sequence). The CDR3 nucleotides read TGCGCCACCGAACGCGGAGGCACAGAGACGCAGTATTTC. It specifies CATERGGTETQYF.

Points on this clonotype: An end of the junction differs from the germline gene, which may be a read error. V is TRBV25-1 and J is TRBJ2-3; D gene ambiguous. This CDR3 comprises 14 residues. Looked up from germline, CDR1 is MGHDK and CDR2 is SYGVNS. CDR3 coding DNA: TGTGCCAGCAGTAGTCAGGACGGTTCCGATACGCTGTATTTT. Its protein product is CASSSQDGSDTLYF.

This clonotype was detected once. This chain joins TRBV30 and TRBJ2-3; D not resolved. The CDR3 spans 11 residues. CDR1 is GTSNPN, CDR2 SVGIG, per germline (reference sequence). The V gene lost 0 bases and the J gene lost 6 bases, with 4 bases spanning the gap. CDR3 DNA: TGTGCCTGGAGTGTTAAGGATACGCAGTATTTT. Protein product: CAWSVKDTQYF.

The J gene is TRBJ2-5, the V gene TRBV6-1, with D unresolved. The J call may be incorrect, as the DNA end agrees better with TRBJ2-4. This CDR3 contains 15 residues. Germline assignment: CDR1 MNHNS and CDR2 SASEGT. This CDR3 is CASSEELGTKNIQYF. CDR3 bases: TGTGCCAGCAGTGAAGAGCTGGGAACCAAAAACATTCAGTACTTC.

The chain employs TRBV10-1 and TRBJ2-3; D tentatively fits TRBD1 or TRBD2 (5 bases each). Per the germline V gene, CDR1 is WNHNN and CDR2 is SYGVQD (reference sequence). The V end lost 10 bases, the J end lost 12 bases, and 23 bases lay between the germline ends. The CDR3 totals 13 residues. Here the CDR3 reads CATGLEGKDIQYF. Here the CDR3 DNA reads TGCGCCACGGGGCTGGAAGGTAAAGATATTCAGTATTTT.

As concerns this clonotype: The junction and the germline gene differ at one end; a read error may be behind it. The chain uses TRBV6-1 and TRBJ2-6, with 8 positions matching TRBD1. Germline CDR1 is MNHNS and CDR2 is SASEGT. The CDR3 has 15 residues. The CDR3 here is CASIQRGQGANVLSF. The CDR3, as DNA: TGTGCCAGCATCCAACGCGGGCAGGGGGCCAACGTCCTGTCTTTC.

Many counts were recorded for this clonotype. The rearrangement links TRBV11-3 to TRBJ2-1, with D unresolved. With 7 bases removed from V and 1 base from J, the gap between germline ends came to 8 bases. Per germline, CDR1 SGHNT and CDR2 YENEEA. There are 13 residues in the CDR3. The CDR3 sequence is CASMAYSYNEQFF. DNA for the CDR3: TGTGCCAGCATGGCATATTCCTACAATGAGCAGTTCTTC.

Turning to this clonotype: This could be a read error, since a much larger clone is one nucleotide away. This chain joins TRBV7-2 and TRBJ2-1; D might be TRBD1 or TRBD2, each matching 6 bases. This CDR3 has 13 residues. V was shortened by 3 bases and J by 10 bases, with 13 bases between the two germline ends. CDR1 and CDR2 (germline): SGHTA, FQGNSA. The CDR3 sequence: CASSFGGSYEQFF. The CDR3 coding sequence is TGTGCCAGCAGCTTCGGGGGCTCCTACGAGCAGTTCTTC.

V and J are TRBV27 and TRBJ2-2, with TRBD2 as a possible D gene (6 bases). CDR1 and CDR2 from the germline V gene are MNHEY and SMNVEV (reference sequence). The germline V and J ends were trimmed by 8 bases and 8 bases, with 21 bases remaining between them. The CDR3 covers 15 residues. For the CDR3, the DNA is TGTGCCAGCTCGGTGGAGGGGTCGAGCACAGGGGAGCTGTTTTTT. Translated, it gives CASSVEGSSTGELFF.

This clonotype was seen more than once but under ten times. The rearrangement uses TRBV10-3 and TRBJ1-5; D is possibly TRBD1 (6 bases). This CDR3 has 12 residues. CDR1 and CDR2 from the germline V gene are ENHRY and SYGVKD. V was pared by 10 bases and J by 3 bases, with 10 bases between. The CDR3 bases are TGTGCCACTTGGACAGACAATCAGCCCCAGCATTTT. The encoded protein is CATWTDNQPQHF.

The V and J genes are TRBV27 and TRBJ1-1; D gene uncertain. CDR1 is MNHEY and CDR2 is SMNVEV in the germline V gene (reference sequence). The CDR3 extends over 13 amino acids. Trimming took 5 bases from V and 1 from J, leaving 8 bases between them. The CDR3 protein is CASSTSKNTEAFF. The CDR3 bases are TGTGCCAGCAGTACCTCAAAGAACACTGAAGCTTTCTTT.

This clonotype is categorized as medium-sized (0.01 to 0.1%). The chain carries TRBV6-5 and TRBJ1-3; 8 nucleotides line up with TRBD1. There are 16 residues in the CDR3. Germline CDR1 MNHEY, CDR2 SVGAGI. With 2 bases clipped from V and 4 bases from J, the junction kept 7 bases outside the gene matches. CDR3 sequence reads: CASSYTMTGAGNTIYF. CDR3 nucleotides: TGTGCCAGCAGTTACACGATGACAGGGGCGGGAAACACCATATATTTT.

Turning to this clonotype: Compared with germline, one end of the junction differs, possibly owing to a read error. The V call is TRBV10-1, the J call TRBJ2-4, with 8 bases aligning to TRBD2. The CDR3 is made up of 13 amino acids. Germline V CDR1 and CDR2: WNHNN, SYGVQD (reference sequence). CDR3 region: CASGLGGKNMQYF. For the CDR3, the DNA is TGCGCCTCGGGACTAGGAGGCAAAAACATGCAGTACTTC.

The V and J genes are TRBV6-5 and TRBJ2-5, with 14 bases lining up with TRBD2. The J call may be faulty, since TRBJ2-4 better matches the DNA end. CDR1 is MNHEY and CDR2 is SVGAGI in the germline V gene. The CDR3 covers 16 residues. CDR3 loop: CASSYRTSGRNSIQYF. CDR3 bases: TGTGCCAGCAGTTATCGGACTAGCGGGAGGAATAGCATTCAGTACTTC.

The chain recombines TRBV6-2 or TRBV6-3 with TRBJ2-1; D is possibly TRBD2 (6 bases). Germline V lookup: CDR1 MNHEY, CDR2 SVGEGT. Trimming pared 2 bases from V and 3 bases from J, leaving 17 bases between. The CDR3 is made up of 17 amino acids. This CDR3 reads CASSYEPGTGVYNEQFF. DNA for the CDR3: TGTGCCAGCAGTTACGAGCCCGGGACTGGGGTCTACAATGAGCAGTTCTTC.

In its sample, this clonotype was seen many times. The chain couples TRBV6-1 to TRBJ2-7; TRBD2 matches at 7 bases. This CDR3 is 13 amino acids long. With V trimmed by 6 bases and J by 3 bases, 5 bases remained unmatched. In germline, CDR1 is MNHNS, CDR2 SASEGT. CDR3 region: CASRPWGGYEQYF. CDR3 DNA: TGTGCCAGCAGACCGTGGGGGGGCTACGAGCAGTACTTC.